The 8 T cell receptor beta chains below all came from one sample that was sequenced in a study of regulatory T cells in long-lasting Graves disease. The TCR beta library used iRepertoire HTBI primers with Arm-PCR amplification of CDR3. TCRdb called the multiplex PCR reads again in MiXCR, with one record for every CDR3 protein. The data contain roughly 430,000 distinct CDR3 sequences, over 15% of them seen just once; the ten biggest clones take up about 10%. The time point here: newly diagnosed GD, antithyroid drugs for less than 3 months. RNA from PBMCs was the source of the TCR library. The same data also contributed to another study, on T cells in Graves' hyperthyroidism and ophthalmopathy.

Sequenced here: peripheral blood mononuclear cells (PBMCs), sampled at new diagnosis, from a patient treated with antithyroid drugs. These receptors came from a woman in her twenties or thirties with Graves disease.

This clonotype was found many times. The chain links TRBV27 to TRBJ2-7, with TRBD2 matching 13 bases. With V trimmed by 4 bases and J by 4 bases, 7 bases remained unmatched. The length of the CDR3 is 16 residues. From germline, CDR1 is MNHEY and CDR2 SMNVEV (reference sequence). CDR3 nucleotides: TGTGCCAGCAGTTCCCGACTAGCGGGAGGTGTATACGAGCAGTACTTC. It is translated as CASSSRLAGGVYEQYF.

The rearrangement joins TRBV19 to TRBJ2-3, with D perhaps TRBD2 (5 bases). V dropped 5 bases and J dropped 2 bases, with 20 bases sitting between them. The germline V gene has CDR1 LNHDA and CDR2 SQIVND (reference sequence). This CDR3 comprises 17 residues. This chain's CDR3 is CASSSVAAGRITDTQYF. The CDR3 nucleotides read TGTGCCAGTAGTTCAGTGGCGGCGGGTCGTATCACAGATACGCAGTATTTT.

The chain links TRBV20-1 to TRBJ1-1; no reliable D call. V was shortened by 2 bases and J by 1 base, with 11 bases between the two germline ends. This CDR3 contains 14 residues. Germline CDR1 and CDR2: DFQATT and SNEGSKA (reference sequence). The CDR3 protein is CSARPPKGNTEAFF. CDR3 DNA sequence: TGCAGTGCTAGACCACCGAAGGGGAACACTGAAGCTTTCTTT.

This clonotype came up many times. This sequence joins TRBV24-1 and TRBJ2-3; 7 bases match TRBD2. Germline CDR1 reads KGHDR; CDR2 reads SFDVKD. V shed 7 bases, J shed 0 bases, and the junction held 0 bases outside the gene matches. This CDR3 comprises 13 residues. CDR3 DNA: TGTGCCACCAGGACTAGCAGCACAGATACGCAGTATTTT. Residues: CATRTSSTDTQYF.

The chain employs TRBV20-1 and TRBJ2-3, with 12 bases that match TRBD2. Germline values: CDR1 DFQATT, CDR2 SNEGSKA (reference sequence). The CDR3 is made up of 15 amino acids. V dropped 0 bases and J dropped 7; count of bases not matched to a gene: 5. The CDR3 region is CSAREASGRDYTQYF. CDR3 sequence (DNA): TGCAGTGCTAGAGAAGCTAGCGGGAGGGATTATACGCAGTATTTT.

The chain has TRBV24-1 and TRBJ2-6; D possibly matches TRBD1 or TRBD2 (5 bases each). Deletions cut 3 bases from V and 1 base from J, with 18 bases between. The CDR3 spans 19 residues. In germline, CDR1 is KGHDR, CDR2 SFDVKD. Here the CDR3 DNA reads TGTGCCACCAGTGATCCCCGGGACGCGGTAGGATCTGGGGCCAACGTCCTGACTTTC. Its translation: CATSDPRDAVGSGANVLTF.

At least ten counts were recorded for this clonotype. The chain is built from TRBV15 and TRBJ2-7; D is possibly TRBD2 (5 bases). CDR3 length equals 14 residues. The germline gives CDR1 LNHNV, CDR2 YYDKDF (reference sequence). Trimming took 1 base from V and 2 from J, leaving 9 bases between them. CDR3 loop: CATSRVAGTYEQYF. The CDR3 bases are TGTGCCACCAGCAGAGTGGCCGGGACCTACGAGCAGTACTTC.

Here the CDR3 DNA reads TGTGCCATCGGTTCTCAAGGATTGAACACTGAAGCTTTCTTT. This gives the protein CAIGSQGLNTEAFF. V is TRBV10-3 and J is TRBJ1-1; D gene unclear. CDR1 is ENHRY, CDR2 SYGVKD, per germline. V dropped 8 bases and J dropped 0 bases, with 13 bases sitting between them. The CDR3 totals 14 residues.